This T cell receptor (beta chain) was found in a study of blood T cell repertoires in COVID-19. Study overall: Some COVID-19 samples were acute and others convalescent; all came from the United States, Italy and Spain. T cells, B-cell-depleted T cells, or PBMCs provided the cDNA or gDNA that served as material.

Original data processing: Reference gene primer amplification gave nucleated cell count estimates. TCRdb's table, derived via immunoSEQ multiplex PCR, lists solely in-frame clones and lacks some. From that table come the V and J calls and clone size; the DNA was used to work out D and trimming. The table records 70,000 to 75,000 clones, about 86% of them present only once. V lost 5 bases, J lost 6 bases, and 8 bases stayed unmatched. This CDR3 is 14 amino acids long. The germline V gene has CDR1 MDHEN and CDR2 SYDVKM. The gene calls are TRBV28 and TRBJ1-2; the match to TRBD1 covers 8 bases. The sequence was obtained from a man between 65 and 85 years old with acute or convalescent COVID-19. Sample: peripheral blood. CDR3 protein: CASSAPGTGDGYTF. In nucleotides, the CDR3 is TGTGCCAGCAGTGCCCCCGGGACAGGTGATGGCTACACCTTC.